Detailed here is one TCR beta chain. Donors had localized lung adenocarcinoma, a non-small cell lung cancer. TCRdb recomputed calls from the PCR reads with MiXCR, one row per CDR3 protein. The top ten clones hold around 48% of a sample with 9,000 or so distinct CDR3 sequences, 50% of them seen once. Germline assignment: CDR1 MNHEY and CDR2 SMNVEV (reference sequence). This CDR3 region has 14 residues. Trimming took 3 bases from V and 12 from J, leaving 19 bases between them. The sample originates from a study of CD4 and CD8 cells across lung adenocarcinoma regions. The sample was CD8+ T cells from the margin of a lung tumor. The gene calls are TRBV27 and TRBJ2-3, with D tentatively TRBD2 (6 bases). The sequence derives from a female donor with lung adenocarcinoma. The CD4 and CD8 labels of this study may be unreliable. This CDR3 reads CASSLLLAIDIQYF. In DNA, the CDR3 is TGTGCCAGCAGTTTGTTACTAGCCATAGACATTCAGTATTTT.